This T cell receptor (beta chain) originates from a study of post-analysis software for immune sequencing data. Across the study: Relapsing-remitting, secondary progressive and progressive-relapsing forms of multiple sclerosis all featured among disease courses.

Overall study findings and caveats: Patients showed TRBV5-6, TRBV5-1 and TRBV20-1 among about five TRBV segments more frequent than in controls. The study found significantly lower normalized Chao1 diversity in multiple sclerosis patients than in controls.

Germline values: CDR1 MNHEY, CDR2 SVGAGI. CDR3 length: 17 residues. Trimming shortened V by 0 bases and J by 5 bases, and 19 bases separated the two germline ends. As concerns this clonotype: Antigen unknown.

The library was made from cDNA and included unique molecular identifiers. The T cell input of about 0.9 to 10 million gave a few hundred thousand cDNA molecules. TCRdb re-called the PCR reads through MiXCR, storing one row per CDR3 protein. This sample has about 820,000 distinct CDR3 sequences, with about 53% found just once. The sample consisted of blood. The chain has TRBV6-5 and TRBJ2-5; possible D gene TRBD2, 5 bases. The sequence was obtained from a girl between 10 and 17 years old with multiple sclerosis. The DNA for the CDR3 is TGTGCCAGCAGTTACTCGATGGGTCGGGGTGCCGGGGAGACCCAGTACTTC. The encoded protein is CASSYSMGRGAGETQYF.